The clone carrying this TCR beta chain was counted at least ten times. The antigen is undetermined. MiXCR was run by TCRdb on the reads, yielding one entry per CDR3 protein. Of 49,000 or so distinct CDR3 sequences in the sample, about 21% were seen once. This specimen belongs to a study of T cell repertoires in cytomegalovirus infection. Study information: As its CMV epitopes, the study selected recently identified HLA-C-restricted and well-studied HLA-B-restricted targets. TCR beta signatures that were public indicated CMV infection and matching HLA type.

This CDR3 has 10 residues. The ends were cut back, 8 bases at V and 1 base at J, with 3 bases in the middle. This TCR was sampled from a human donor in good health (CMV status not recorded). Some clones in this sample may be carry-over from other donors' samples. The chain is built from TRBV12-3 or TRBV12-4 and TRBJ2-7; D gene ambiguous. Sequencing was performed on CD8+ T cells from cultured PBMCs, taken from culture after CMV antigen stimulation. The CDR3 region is CASGSYEQYF. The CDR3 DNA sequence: TGTGCCAGCGGTTCCTACGAGCAGTACTTC.